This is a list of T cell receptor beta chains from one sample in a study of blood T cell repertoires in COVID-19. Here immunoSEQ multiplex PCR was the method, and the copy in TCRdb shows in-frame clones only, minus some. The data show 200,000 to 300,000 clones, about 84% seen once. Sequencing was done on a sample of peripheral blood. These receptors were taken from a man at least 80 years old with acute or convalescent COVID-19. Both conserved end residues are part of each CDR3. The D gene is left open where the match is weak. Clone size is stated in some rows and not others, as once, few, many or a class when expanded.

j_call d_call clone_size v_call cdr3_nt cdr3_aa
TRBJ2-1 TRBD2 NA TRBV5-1 TGCGCCAGCAGCGAGGTAGCGGGGGCCCTTGAGCAGTTCTTC CASSEVAGALEQFF
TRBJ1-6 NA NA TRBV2 TGTGCCAGCAGCCCTGACAGCAGAAATTCACCCCTCCACTTT CASSPDSRNSPLHF
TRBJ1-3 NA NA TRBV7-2 TGTGCCAGCAGCTTAGGCGGGGACTCTGGAAACACCATATATTTT CASSLGGDSGNTIYF
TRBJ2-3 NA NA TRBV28 TGTGCCAGCAGTTTCTCCGAATCACACACAGATACGCAGTATTTT CASSFSESHTDTQYF
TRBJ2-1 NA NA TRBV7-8 TGTGCCAGCAGCTTAGCGGGACTGCCCTCCTACAATGAGCAGTTCTTC CASSLAGLPSYNEQFF
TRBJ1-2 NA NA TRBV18 TGTGCCAGCTCACCGGCCCCCACCGATGGCTACACCTTC CASSPAPTDGYTF
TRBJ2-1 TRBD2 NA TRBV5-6 TGTGCCAGCAGGTCTGGACTAGCGGGCGTCTCCTACAATGAGCAGTTCTTC CASRSGLAGVSYNEQFF
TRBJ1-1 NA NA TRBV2 TGTGCCAGCAGGTCCGGGAACACTGAAGCTTTCTTT CASRSGNTEAFF
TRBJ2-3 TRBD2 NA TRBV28 TGTGCCAGCAGTCCCGAGACTTACGGGAGGGCTAGGTATTTT CASSPETYGRARYF
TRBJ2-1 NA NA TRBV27 TGTGCCAGCCGATACCCAGGCAGCTCCTACAATGAGCAGTTCTTC CASRYPGSSYNEQFF
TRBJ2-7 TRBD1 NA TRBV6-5 TGTGCCAGCAGTTCCACCTCAAACAGGGGGCGGTACGAGCAGTACTTC CASSSTSNRGRYEQYF
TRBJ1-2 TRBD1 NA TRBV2 TGTGCCAGCAGTGAAAGTTTCGGCTATTGGACAGGGACCTATGGCTACACCTTC CASSESFGYWTGTYGYTF
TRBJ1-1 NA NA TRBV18 TGTGCCAGCTCACCTGGACTTTTCTCAGCTTTCTTT CASSPGLFSAFF
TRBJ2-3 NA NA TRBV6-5 TGTGCCAGCAGAGACACTTCAACAGATACGCAGTATTTT CASRDTSTDTQYF
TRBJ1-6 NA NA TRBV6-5 TGTGCCAGCAGCCCCCTGGGCAGGGACTCCTCACCCCTCCACTTT CASSPLGRDSSPLHF
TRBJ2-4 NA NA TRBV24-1 TGTGCCACCAGTGATATGAGGGGAGGCCAAAACATTCAGTACTTC CATSDMRGGQNIQYF
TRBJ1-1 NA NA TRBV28 TGTGCCAGCAGCCGTCGAGGGGGGAACACTGAAGCTTTCTTT CASSRRGGNTEAFF
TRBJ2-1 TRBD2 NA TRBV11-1 TGTGCCAGCAGTTACCTCGTGGCTAGCGGGCGCAATGAGCAGTTCTTC CASSYLVASGRNEQFF
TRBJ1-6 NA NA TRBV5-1 TGCGCCAGCAGCTTGGCTCAGGGCGATTCACCCCTCCACTTT CASSLAQGDSPLHF
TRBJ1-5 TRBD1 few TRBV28 TGTGCCAGCAGTTTAGGGCGACAGGGCTCTCAGCCCCAGCATTTT CASSLGRQGSQPQHF
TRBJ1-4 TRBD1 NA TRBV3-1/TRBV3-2 TGTGCCAGCAGCCAATCGGGGACAGGGAATGAAAAACTGTTTTTT CASSQSGTGNEKLFF
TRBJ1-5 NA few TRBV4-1 TGCGCCAGCAGCCCATACCAGGGAGGAGGGCAGCCCCAGCATTTT CASSPYQGGGQPQHF
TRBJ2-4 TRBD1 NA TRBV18 TGTGCCAGCTCATCACGACGAACAGGGGACCTAGCCAAAAACATTCAGTACTTC CASSSRRTGDLAKNIQYF
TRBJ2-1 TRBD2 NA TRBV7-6 TGTGCCAGCAGCCGTGGGACTAGCGAGTACAATGAGCAGTTCTTC CASSRGTSEYNEQFF
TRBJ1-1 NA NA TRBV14 TGTGCCAGCAGGGGCACAGAGAAGAACACTGAAGCTTTCTTT CASRGTEKNTEAFF
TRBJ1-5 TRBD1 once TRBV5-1 TGCGCCAGCAGCCCTCAGGGGGAGAATCAGCCCCAGCATTTT CASSPQGENQPQHF
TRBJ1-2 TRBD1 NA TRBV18 TGTGCCAGCTCAGGGGACAGATATGGCTACACCTTC CASSGDRYGYTF
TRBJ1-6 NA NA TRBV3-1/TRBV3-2 TGTGCCAGCAGCCCCGGGGATTCACCCCTCCACTTT CASSPGDSPLHF
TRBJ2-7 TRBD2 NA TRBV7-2 TGTGCCAGCAGCTTGGGACTAGCGGGGGCATCCTCGGGCGAGCAGTACTTC CASSLGLAGASSGEQYF
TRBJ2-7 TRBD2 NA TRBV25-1 TGTGCCAGCAGTGATGGTCTCAGCGGGATCCTTTCGATGAGGTACTTC CASSDGLSGILSMRYF
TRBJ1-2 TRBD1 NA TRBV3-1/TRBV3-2 TGTGCCAGCAGCCCTTGGGACAGGTTGGACTATGGCTACACCTTC CASSPWDRLDYGYTF
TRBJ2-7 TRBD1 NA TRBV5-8 TGTGCCAGCAGCTTGTGGGACAGTGAGCAGTACTTC CASSLWDSEQYF
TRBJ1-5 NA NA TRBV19 TGTGCCAGTAGTATATTCAGGGGCAATCAGCCCCAGCATTTT CASSIFRGNQPQHF
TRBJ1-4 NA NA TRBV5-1 TGCGCCAGCAGCTTGGATCGTGTCCCGGGAAAACTGTTTTTT CASSLDRVPGKLFF
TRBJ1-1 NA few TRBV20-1 TGCAGTGCTAGGACAACGGCGTCTTTT CSARTTASF
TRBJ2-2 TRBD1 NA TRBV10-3 TGTGCCTCGGGACAGGGGATAGACACCGGGGAGCTGTTTTTT CASGQGIDTGELFF
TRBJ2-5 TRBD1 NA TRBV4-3 TGCGCCAGCAGCCGGGACAGGGAAGAGACCCAGTACTTC CASSRDREETQYF
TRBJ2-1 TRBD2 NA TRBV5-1 TGCGCCAGCAGCTTGGGCGGGGGAAGGAGCTACAATGAGCAGTTCTTC CASSLGGGRSYNEQFF
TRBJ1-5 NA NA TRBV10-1 TGCGCCAGCAGTGGACAGTCCAATCAGCCCCAGCATTTT CASSGQSNQPQHF
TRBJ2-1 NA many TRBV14 TGTGCCAGCAGCCAAGATCGGCTAGCAGGAAACAATGAGCAGTTCTTC CASSQDRLAGNNEQFF
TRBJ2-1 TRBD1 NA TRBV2 TGTGCCAGCAGCTTAGGGACAGGCTACAATGAGCAGTTCTTC CASSLGTGYNEQFF
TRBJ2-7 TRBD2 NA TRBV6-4 TGTGCCAGCAGTGCCCTAGCGGGACCCTCCGAGCAGTACTTC CASSALAGPSEQYF
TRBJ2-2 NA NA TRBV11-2 TGTGCCAGCCACGAAGGGGGCACCGGGGAGCTGTTTTTT CASHEGGTGELFF